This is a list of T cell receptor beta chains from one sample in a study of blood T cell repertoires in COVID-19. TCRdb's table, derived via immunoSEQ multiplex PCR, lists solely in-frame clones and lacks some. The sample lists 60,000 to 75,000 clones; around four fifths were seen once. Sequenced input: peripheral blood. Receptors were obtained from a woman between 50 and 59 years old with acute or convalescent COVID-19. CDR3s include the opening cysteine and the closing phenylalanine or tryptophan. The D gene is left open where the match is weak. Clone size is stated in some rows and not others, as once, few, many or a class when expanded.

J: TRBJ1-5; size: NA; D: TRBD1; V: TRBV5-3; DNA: TGTGCCAGAAGCATACGTTGTAAAAACAGGGGGCATCAGCCCCAGCATTTT; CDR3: CARSIRCKNRGHQPQHF
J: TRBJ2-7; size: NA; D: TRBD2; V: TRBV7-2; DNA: TGTGCCAGCAGCTTAGAGGCGACTAGCGTAAAGTACTTC; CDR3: CASSLEATSVKYF
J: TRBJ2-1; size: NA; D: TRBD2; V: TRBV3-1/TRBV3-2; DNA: TGTGCCAGCAGCCGAAGGGAGGGACACAATGAGCAGTTCTTC; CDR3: CASSRREGHNEQFF
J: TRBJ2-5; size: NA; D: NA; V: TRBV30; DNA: TGTGCCTACCTTCCCGCCAGGATACGGACCCAGTACTTC; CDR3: CAYLPARIRTQYF
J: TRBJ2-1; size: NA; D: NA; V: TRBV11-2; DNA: TGTGCCAGCAGCTTAAATTTAGGGGGAAGCTCCTACAATGAGCAGTTCTTC; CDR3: CASSLNLGGSSYNEQFF
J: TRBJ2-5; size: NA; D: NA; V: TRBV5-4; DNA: TGTGCCAGCAGCTTCAGGGGCGAGGAGACCCAGTACTTC; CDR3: CASSFRGEETQYF
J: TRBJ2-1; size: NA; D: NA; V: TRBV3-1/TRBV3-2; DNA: TGTGCCAGCAGCGCCAGACTCGTCTACAATGAGCAGTTCTTC; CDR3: CASSARLVYNEQFF
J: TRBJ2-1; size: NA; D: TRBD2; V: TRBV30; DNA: TGTGCCGCCCCAGGTAGCGGGGTTAATGAGCAGTTCTTC; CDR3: CAAPGSGVNEQFF
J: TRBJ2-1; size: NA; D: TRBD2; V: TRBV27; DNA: TGTGCCAGCAGTACCCGGACTAGTACGGCATTCGGGCAGTTCTTC; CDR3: CASSTRTSTAFGQFF
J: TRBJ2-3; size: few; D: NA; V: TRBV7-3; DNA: TGTGCCAGCAGCCCCTATAGCGGCCTCGGAAATACGCAGTATTTT; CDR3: CASSPYSGLGNTQYF
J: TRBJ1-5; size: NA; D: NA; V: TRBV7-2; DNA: TGTGCCAGCAGCTTTCGGGTGGCCAATCAGCCCCAGCATTTT; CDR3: CASSFRVANQPQHF
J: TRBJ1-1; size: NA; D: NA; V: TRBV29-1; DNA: TGCAGCGTTAACCGGGGAGGCGCGTTCACTGAAGCTTTCTTT; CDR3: CSVNRGGAFTEAFF
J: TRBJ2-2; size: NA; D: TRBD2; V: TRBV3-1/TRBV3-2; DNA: TGTGCCAGCAGCCCGGGACTAGGGTCCGGGGAGCTGTTTTTT; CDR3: CASSPGLGSGELFF
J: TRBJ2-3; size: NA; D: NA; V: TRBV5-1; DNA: TGCGCCAGCAGCTTGGACCGGGATACGCAGTATTTT; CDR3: CASSLDRDTQYF
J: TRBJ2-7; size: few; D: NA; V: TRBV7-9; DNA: TGTGCCAGCAGCTCCCCTTTGAATCGGGATTTCGAGAACGAGCAGTACTTC; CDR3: CASSSPLNRDFENEQYF
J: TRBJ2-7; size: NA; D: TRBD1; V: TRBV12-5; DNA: TGTGCTAGTGGTCCGCCAACCGGGACAGGGTACGAGCAGTACTTC; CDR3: CASGPPTGTGYEQYF
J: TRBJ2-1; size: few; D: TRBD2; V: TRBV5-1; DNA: TGCGCCAGCAGCTTGCTAGCGGGAGAAAATGAGCAGTTCTTC; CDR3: CASSLLAGENEQFF
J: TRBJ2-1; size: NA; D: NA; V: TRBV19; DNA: TGTGCCAGTAGTAGTAGAGTACGAGAGCAGTTCTTC; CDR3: CASSSRVREQFF
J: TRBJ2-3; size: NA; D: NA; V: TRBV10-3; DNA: TGTGCCATCAGTGAGGGGACACATTCGACAGATACGCAGTATTTT; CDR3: CAISEGTHSTDTQYF
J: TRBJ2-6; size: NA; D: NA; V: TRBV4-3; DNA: TGCGCCAGCAGCCAAGATTTTGTCGAGGGCTCTGGGGCCAACGTCCTGACTTTC; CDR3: CASSQDFVEGSGANVLTF
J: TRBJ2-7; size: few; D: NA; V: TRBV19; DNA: TGTGCCACCCGTGGAGGGCCCAACGAGCAGTACTTC; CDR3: CATRGGPNEQYF
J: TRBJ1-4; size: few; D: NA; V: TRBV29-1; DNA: TGCAGCGTTGAAACCACCCCGGGAAAACTGTTTTTT; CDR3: CSVETTPGKLFF
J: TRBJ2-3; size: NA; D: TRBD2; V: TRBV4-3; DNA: TGCGCCAGCAGCCAAGTTCTAGCGGCAAGCACAGATACGCAGTATTTT; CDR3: CASSQVLAASTDTQYF
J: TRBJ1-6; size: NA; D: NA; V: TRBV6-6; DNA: TGTGCCAGCAGTTGGTTGGGGACGGGGGATTCACCCCTCCACTTT; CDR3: CASSWLGTGDSPLHF
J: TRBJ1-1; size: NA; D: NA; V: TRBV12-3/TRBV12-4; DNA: TGTGCTTTAAGCCGGGGCACTGAAGCTTTCTTT; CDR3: CALSRGTEAFF
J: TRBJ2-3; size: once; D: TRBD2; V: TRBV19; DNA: TGTGCAAGTAGTCTCCTAGCGGGAGACACAGATACGCAGTATTTT; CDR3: CASSLLAGDTDTQYF
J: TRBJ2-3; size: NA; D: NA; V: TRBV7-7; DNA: TGTGCCAGCATCCCCCCGGGGACTGACGTTAGGGATACGCAGTATTTT; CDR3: CASIPPGTDVRDTQYF
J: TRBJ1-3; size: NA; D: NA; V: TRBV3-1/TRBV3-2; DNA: TGTGCCAGCAGCCAAAAAGGGGTTAACACCATATATTTT; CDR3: CASSQKGVNTIYF
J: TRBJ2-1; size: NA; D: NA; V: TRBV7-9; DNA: TGTGCCAGCAGCTTAGTCTTCGATGAGCAGTTCTTC; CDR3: CASSLVFDEQFF
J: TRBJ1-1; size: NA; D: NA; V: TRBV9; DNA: TGTGCCAGCAGCGCCGCCGGGGGTTGGGGCACTGAAGCTTTCTTT; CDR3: CASSAAGGWGTEAFF
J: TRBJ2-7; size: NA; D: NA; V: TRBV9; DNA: TGTGCCAGCAGCGTAGATCCGATCTACTCCTACGAGCAGTACTTC; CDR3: CASSVDPIYSYEQYF
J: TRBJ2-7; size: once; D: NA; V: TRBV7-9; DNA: TGTGCCAGCGGGACCGGGGGCTACGAGCAGTACTTC; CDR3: CASGTGGYEQYF
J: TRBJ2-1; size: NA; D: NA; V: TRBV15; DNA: TGTGCCACCAGCAGAGATGGTGAGTGGAATGAGCAGTTCTTC; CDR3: CATSRDGEWNEQFF
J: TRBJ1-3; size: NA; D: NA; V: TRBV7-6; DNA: TGTGCCAGCAGCTTAGGGCCACCAGTACTAACTGGAAACACCATATATTTT; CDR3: CASSLGPPVLTGNTIYF
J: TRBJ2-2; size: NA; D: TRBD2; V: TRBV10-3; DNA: TGTGCCATCAGTGCTAGCGGGGGATACACCGGGGAGCTGTTTTTT; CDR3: CAISASGGYTGELFF
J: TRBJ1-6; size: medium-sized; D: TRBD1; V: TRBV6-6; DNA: TGTGCCAGCAGTCCGACTAGACAGGGGCGAAGCTCCTATAATTCACCCCTCCACTTT; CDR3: CASSPTRQGRSSYNSPLHF
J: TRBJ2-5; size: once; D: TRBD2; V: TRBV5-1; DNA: TGCGCCAGCAGCTTTACACTAGCGGGGGGGGAGACCCAGTACTTC; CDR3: CASSFTLAGGETQYF
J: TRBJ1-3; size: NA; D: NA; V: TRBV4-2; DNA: TGTGCCAGCAGCCAAGTGACCGGGGGAAACACCATATATTTT; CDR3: CASSQVTGGNTIYF
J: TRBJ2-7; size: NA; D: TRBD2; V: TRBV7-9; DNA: TGTGCCAGCAGCTTATGGCTAGCGGGGATAGGACTTGAGCAGTACTTC; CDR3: CASSLWLAGIGLEQYF
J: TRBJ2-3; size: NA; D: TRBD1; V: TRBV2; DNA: TGTGCCAGCACCCTGGACAGGGGAGGCGCAGATACGCAGTATTTT; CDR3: CASTLDRGGADTQYF
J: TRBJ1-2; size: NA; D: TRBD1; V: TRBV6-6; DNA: TGTGCCAGCAGTTACTTGGACAGGGTTCATGGCTACACCTTC; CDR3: CASSYLDRVHGYTF
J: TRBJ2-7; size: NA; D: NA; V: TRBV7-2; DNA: TGTGCCAGCAGCTTATGGACAGTATCGACTACTGGCGAGCAGTACTTC; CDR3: CASSLWTVSTTGEQYF
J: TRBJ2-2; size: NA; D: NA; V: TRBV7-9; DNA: TGTGCCAGCAGCTTACAGCACCCGGGCACCGGGGAGCTGTTTTTT; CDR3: CASSLQHPGTGELFF
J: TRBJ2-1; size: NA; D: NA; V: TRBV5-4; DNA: TGTGCCAGCAGCTTGCCTCCCGGAGACCGCTACAATGAGCAGTTCTTC; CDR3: CASSLPPGDRYNEQFF
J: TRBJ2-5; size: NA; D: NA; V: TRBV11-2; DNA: TGTGCCAGCAGCTTAGAATGGGGGCTGGAGACCCAGTACTTC; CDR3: CASSLEWGLETQYF
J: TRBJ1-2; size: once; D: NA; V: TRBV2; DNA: TGTGCCAGCAGAGCGCACACGGAATTCGGCTACACCTTC; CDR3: CASRAHTEFGYTF
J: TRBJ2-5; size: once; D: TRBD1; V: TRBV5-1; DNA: TGCGCCAGCAGCGTTGGAGTGACAGGGGGCGCGTTTCGGGAGACCCAGTACTTC; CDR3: CASSVGVTGGAFRETQYF
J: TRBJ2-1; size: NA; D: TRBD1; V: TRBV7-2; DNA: TGTGCCAGCACCATGGGACAGGGCTTTATCTATGAGCAGTTCTTC; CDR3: CASTMGQGFIYEQFF
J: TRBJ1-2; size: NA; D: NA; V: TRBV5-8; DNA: TGTGCCAGCAGCTTGGACAATTACTATGGCTACACCTTC; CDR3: CASSLDNYYGYTF
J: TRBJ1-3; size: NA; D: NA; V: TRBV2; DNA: TGTGCCAGCAGTTACGGCAGGGGAAACACCATATATTTT; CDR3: CASSYGRGNTIYF
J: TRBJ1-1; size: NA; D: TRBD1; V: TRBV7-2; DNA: TGTGCCAGCAGCTTGAACAGGGGCACTGAAGCTTTCTTT; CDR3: CASSLNRGTEAFF
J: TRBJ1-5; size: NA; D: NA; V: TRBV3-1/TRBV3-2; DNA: TGTGCCAGCAGCCACGGACAGTACAATCAGCCCCAGCATTTT; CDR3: CASSHGQYNQPQHF
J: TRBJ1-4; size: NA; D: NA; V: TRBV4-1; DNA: TGCGCCAGCAGCCAAGACACTCACCGGACAGATATATCAACTAATGAAAAACTGTTTTTT; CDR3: CASSQDTHRTDISTNEKLFF
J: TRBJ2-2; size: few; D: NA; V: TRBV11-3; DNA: TGTGCCAGCAGCCACTTTACCGGGGAGCTGTTTTTT; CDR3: CASSHFTGELFF
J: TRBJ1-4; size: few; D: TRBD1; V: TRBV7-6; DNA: TGTGCCAGCAGCTGGCGACAGGGAACTAATGAAAAACTGTTTTTT; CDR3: CASSWRQGTNEKLFF
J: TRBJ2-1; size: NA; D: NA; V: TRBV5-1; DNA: TGCGCCAGCAGCTCTAATACAGGCAATGAGCAGTTCTTC; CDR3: CASSSNTGNEQFF
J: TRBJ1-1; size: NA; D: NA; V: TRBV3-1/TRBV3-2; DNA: TGTGCCAGCAGCCCCGGGGCGGGGGTCTTTCACCTCAACACTGAAGCTTTCTTT; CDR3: CASSPGAGVFHLNTEAFF